This is a list of T cell receptor beta chains from one sample in a study of cytomegalovirus exposure and HLA in healthy donors. The assay was immunoSEQ multiplex PCR, and TCRdb's table has in-frame clones only and misses some. Of about 140,000 clones in the sample, approximately 9% were seen once. The sequencing sample was made of PBMCs. These receptors were obtained from a male donor in good health and CMV-seronegative. CDR3s include the opening cysteine and the closing phenylalanine or tryptophan. D genes are given only for firm matches. Expanded clones get a size class; other rows say once, few or many, or leave the size out.

V	J	D	size	CDR3	DNA
TRBV19	TRBJ1-5	-	few	CASSLHRETQPQHF	TGTGCCAGTAGTCTGCACAGGGAGACCCAGCCCCAGCATTTT
TRBV2	TRBJ1-2	-	few	CASSVAGMGYGYTF	TGTGCCAGCAGTGTTGCCGGGATGGGGTATGGCTACACCTTC
TRBV5-4	TRBJ2-3	TRBD2	few	CASSSRLAGVGGRDTQYF	TGTGCCAGCAGCTCCCGACTAGCGGGAGTGGGGGGTCGGGATACGCAGTATTTT
TRBV19	TRBJ1-5	-	-	CASSIRTPDNQPQHF	TGTGCCAGTAGTATACGGACACCGGACAATCAGCCCCAGCATTTT
TRBV9	TRBJ2-2	TRBD2	-	CASSFPGGSGGNTGELFF	TGTGCCAGCAGCTTCCCCGGGGGGAGCGGCGGGAACACCGGGGAGCTGTTTTTT
TRBV5-1	TRBJ1-2	TRBD1	few	CASSSSTGDYGYTF	TGCGCCAGCAGCTCCTCTACAGGGGACTATGGCTACACCTTC
TRBV5-1	TRBJ2-7	-	-	CASSLESTYEQYF	TGCGCCAGCAGCTTGGAGTCTACCTACGAGCAGTACTTC
TRBV6-1	TRBJ1-4	-	-	CASSEFGQEDEKLFF	TGTGCCAGCAGTGAATTTGGGCAGGAGGATGAAAAACTGTTTTTT
TRBV4-1	TRBJ2-1	TRBD2	-	CASSQEEAGGVEQFF	TGCGCCAGCAGCCAAGAAGAGGCGGGAGGGGTTGAGCAGTTCTTC
TRBV5-1	TRBJ2-2	-	-	CASSAGRRVGGELFF	TGCGCCAGCAGCGCGGGCAGGAGGGTCGGCGGGGAGCTGTTTTTT
TRBV7-7	TRBJ2-1	-	few	CASSFRLADYNEQFF	TGTGCCAGCAGCTTCCGGCTAGCAGATTACAATGAGCAGTTCTTC
TRBV19	TRBJ1-1	-	few	CASSVGGVGTEAFF	TGTGCCAGTAGTGTTGGGGGCGTCGGCACTGAAGCTTTCTTT
TRBV27	TRBJ1-3	-	few	CASSFDRRPGNTIYF	TGTGCCAGCAGTTTTGACAGAAGACCTGGAAACACCATATATTTT
TRBV6-5	TRBJ1-2	-	-	CASSYGTPYGYTF	TGTGCCAGCAGTTACGGGACACCTTATGGCTACACCTTC
TRBV5-1	TRBJ2-2	TRBD2	few	CASSSIAGAPGELFF	TGCGCCAGCAGCTCCATAGCGGGAGCCCCCGGGGAGCTGTTTTTT
TRBV5-1	TRBJ2-6	-	-	CASSLAGASGANSGANVLTF	TGCGCCAGCAGCTTGGCGGGGGCCAGCGGGGCAAACTCTGGGGCCAACGTCCTGACTTTC
TRBV6-1	TRBJ1-5	-	few	CASSEVQGYQPQHF	TGTGCCAGCAGTGAAGTACAGGGCTATCAGCCCCAGCATTTT
TRBV5-1	TRBJ1-5	TRBD1	-	CASSEGGAGQPQHF	TGCGCCAGCAGCGAAGGGGGCGCGGGTCAGCCCCAGCATTTT
TRBV5-4	TRBJ1-3	-	-	CASQSRDSGNTIYF	TGTGCCAGCCAATCCAGGGACTCTGGAAACACCATATATTTT
TRBV6-6	TRBJ1-2	-	few	CASSYEQEYGYTF	TGTGCCAGCAGTTACGAGCAAGAATATGGCTACACCTTC
TRBV19	TRBJ1-4	-	few	CASSENRDEKLFF	TGTGCCAGTAGTGAAAATCGAGATGAAAAACTGTTTTTT
TRBV2	TRBJ2-3	TRBD1	-	CASNDPGQGTDTQYF	TGTGCCAGCAACGACCCGGGACAGGGTACAGATACGCAGTATTTT
TRBV7-2	TRBJ1-1	-	-	CASSFGTNTEAFF	TGTGCCAGCAGCTTCGGGACTAACACTGAAGCTTTCTTT
TRBV5-1	TRBJ2-3	TRBD2	-	CASSSARLAGGADTQYF	TGCGCCAGCAGCTCCGCCCGACTAGCGGGAGGGGCGGATACGCAGTATTTT
TRBV5-4	TRBJ2-7	TRBD1	few	CASSPWTGGTYEQYF	TGTGCCAGCAGCCCATGGACAGGGGGCACCTACGAGCAGTACTTC
TRBV7-9	TRBJ1-1	TRBD1	-	CASSLARTGLGTEAFF	TGTGCCAGCAGCTTAGCCCGGACAGGGTTGGGCACTGAAGCTTTCTTT
TRBV9	TRBJ2-7	-	-	CASSGAPGYEQYF	TGTGCCAGCAGCGGGGCCCCGGGGTACGAGCAGTACTTC
TRBV6-5	TRBJ1-1	-	-	CASSYANLNTEAFF	TGTGCCAGCAGTTATGCGAACCTGAACACTGAAGCTTTCTTT
TRBV5-5	TRBJ1-2	-	-	CASSLQGESNYGYTF	TGTGCCAGCAGCCTACAGGGAGAATCTAACTATGGCTACACCTTC
TRBV5-6	TRBJ2-7	-	few	CASSLANSPSYEQYF	TGTGCCAGCAGCTTGGCCAACAGCCCCTCCTACGAGCAGTACTTC
TRBV7-9	TRBJ1-2	TRBD1	-	CASSLEGAYTF	TGTGCCAGCAGCTTAGAGGGGGCGTACACCTTC
TRBV19	TRBJ1-5	-	few	CASSKDGAQINQPQHF	TGTGCCAGTAGTAAGGATGGGGCTCAAATCAATCAGCCCCAGCATTTT
TRBV4-3	TRBJ2-1	TRBD2	few	CASSSEGGYNEQFF	TGCGCCAGCAGCTCGGAGGGAGGGTACAATGAGCAGTTCTTC